Below are 25 T cell receptor beta chains sequenced from a single sample in a study of radiotherapy plus CTLA-4 blockade in lung cancer. This table comes from immunoSEQ multiplex PCR, and its TCRdb copy is limited to in-frame clones, with some not included. The sample has tens of thousands of clones, around 79% seen once; the top ten hold 3.5% to 4.5%. The sequencing used peripheral blood, collected from a patient treated with radiotherapy plus ipilimumab. The receptors here all came from a human donor with non-small cell lung cancer who had a partial response to radiotherapy plus ipilimumab. Some clones in this sample may be carry-over from other donors' samples.

The chain recombines TRBV5-1 with TRBJ2-1, with TRBD2 identical over 11 bases. The V gene end was trimmed by 4 bases and the J gene end by 4 bases; junction bases not matched to a gene: 13. This CDR3 contains 18 residues. CDR1 is SGHRS and CDR2 is YFSETQ in the germline V gene. The CDR3: CASSPGDPGLAAYNEQFF. DNA for the CDR3: TGCGCCAGCAGCCCCGGCGACCCGGGACTAGCGGCGTACAATGAGCAGTTCTTC.

V usage is TRBV5-6 and J usage is TRBJ2-1; 10 bases map to TRBD2. This CDR3 comprises 17 residues. CDR1 SGHDT and CDR2 YYEEEE come from the germline V gene. The J segment lost 1 base and the V segment lost 0 bases, leaving 4 bases of the junction unmatched. The CDR3 reads CASSLVVAGGSYNEQFF. The CDR3, as DNA: TGTGCCAGCAGCTTGGTAGTAGCGGGGGGTTCCTACAATGAGCAGTTCTTC.

The gene calls are TRBV6-1 and TRBJ2-5; 10 bases line up with TRBD2. Per the germline V gene, CDR1 is MNHNS and CDR2 is SASEGT. J gave up 4 bases and V 2 bases, and 10 bases lay outside the gene matches. The CDR3 is 17 residues long. CDR3 loop: CASSEWAVAGGVETQYF. The DNA of the CDR3 is TGTGCCAGCAGTGAATGGGCCGTAGCGGGAGGAGTAGAGACCCAGTACTTC.

This chain links TRBV2 with TRBJ1-6; 11 bases are shared with TRBD1. Germline trimming cut 6 bases from V and 6 bases from J; bases unmatched to any gene: 7. CDR1 SNHLY and CDR2 FYNNEI come from the germline V gene. This CDR3 has 16 residues. CDR3 sequence (DNA): TGTGCCAGCAGAGGGACAGGGGGATCTTCTAATTCACCCCTCCACTTT. Protein: CASRGTGGSSNSPLHF.

The chain couples TRBV28 to TRBJ2-3; 8 positions match TRBD2. V lost 7 bases to trimming and J lost 2 bases; unmatched junction nucleotides: 2. This CDR3 is built from 13 residues. Germline V lookup: CDR1 MDHEN, CDR2 SYDVKM. CDR3 residues: CASNSGDTDTQYF. The CDR3 DNA sequence: TGTGCCAGCAATAGCGGGGACACAGATACGCAGTATTTT. The full variable domain, completed using reference TRBV28 and TRBJ2-3, is DVKVTQSSRYLVKRTGEKVFLECVQDMDHENMFWYRQDPGLGLRLIYFSYDVKMKEKGDIPEGYSVSREKKERFSLILESASTNQTSMYLCASNSGDTDTQYFGPGTRLTVL.

J is TRBJ1-2 and V is TRBV5-5; the D gene is possibly TRBD1 (5 bases). V lost 4 bases and J 3 bases, leaving 16 bases between the germline ends. This CDR3 is 15 amino acids long. Germline CDR1 SGHKS, CDR2 YYEKEE (reference sequence). As DNA, the CDR3 is TGTGCCAGCAGCCTGGAACCCCGGGGGTACTATGGCTACACCTTC. Protein sequence: CASSLEPRGYYGYTF.

V and J are TRBV6-5 and TRBJ2-1; 12 bases agree with TRBD2. CDR3 length: 15 residues. The germline CDR1 and CDR2 sequences are MNHEY and SVGAGI. J was trimmed by 7 bases and V by 6 bases; bases with no gene match: 7. CDR3 region: CASRPAGTSGNEQFF. The CDR3 nucleotides read TGTGCCAGCAGGCCCGCCGGGACTAGCGGGAATGAGCAGTTCTTC.

The chain links TRBV19 to TRBJ2-5; 8 bases fit TRBD2. The CDR3 length is 16 residues. Germline V gene data show CDR1 as LNHDA and CDR2 as SQIVND (reference sequence). Unmatched junction bases numbered 13, after V lost 6 bases and J lost 4 bases. CDR3 in amino acids: CASRGSGTRGRETQYF. CDR3 bases: TGTGCCAGTAGGGGTAGCGGGACGCGGGGACGAGAGACCCAGTACTTC.

V gene TRBV9 combines with J gene TRBJ2-1; 7 bases agree with TRBD2. CDR1 SGDLS and CDR2 YYNGEE come from the germline V gene. The CDR3 is made up of 16 amino acids. J lost 0 bases, V lost 0 bases, and 3 bases had no gene match. DNA of the CDR3: TGTGCCAGCAGCGTAGGTGGGGGGGTCTCCTACAATGAGCAGTTCTTC. Its translation: CASSVGGGVSYNEQFF.

Worth noting for this clone: At one boundary the junction diverges from the germline segment, which might be a read error. This rearrangement joins TRBV4-1 to TRBJ2-3, with D perhaps TRBD1 (7 bases). The CDR3 runs to 14 residues. Per germline, CDR1 MGHRA and CDR2 YSYEKL. The CDR3, as DNA: TGCGCCAGCAGCCCGAATGCGGCGGGACAGCCGAGAGAATTT. Protein: CASSPNAAGQPREF.

This clone has just one count. The chain joins TRBV5-5 to TRBJ2-1; 12 positions agree with TRBD2. The CDR3 spans 15 residues. Germline-derived CDR1 and CDR2 are SGHKS and YYEKEE (reference sequence). Unmatched junction bases numbered 9, after V lost 4 bases and J lost 10 bases. The DNA for the CDR3 is TGTGCCAGCAGCCTGACTAGCGGGGGTCAGGGGGAGCAGTTCTTC. It codes for CASSLTSGGQGEQFF.

The chain couples TRBV4-3 to TRBJ2-4; possibly TRBD2 for D (5 bases). This CDR3 has 16 residues. The germline CDR1 and CDR2 sequences are LGHNA and YSLEER. The V end was cut by 1 base, the J end by 2 bases, with 12 bases between. The DNA for the CDR3 is TGCGCCAGCAGCCAAGCGGGGTCTAGTACCAAAAACATTCAGTACTTC. This encodes CASSQAGSSTKNIQYF.

This chain joins TRBV2 and TRBJ1-5, with 10 bases that match TRBD1. Germline CDR1 SNHLY, CDR2 FYNNEI. V was clipped by 6 bases and J by 2 bases; unmatched bases: 4. The CDR3 length is 15 residues. This CDR3 is CASRGQGGGNQPQHF. DNA of the CDR3: TGTGCCAGCAGAGGACAGGGGGGGGGCAATCAGCCCCAGCATTTT.

This CDR3 reads CASSGVAGSSYEQYF. Here the CDR3 DNA reads TGTGCCAGCAGCGGTGTAGCGGGGAGCTCCTACGAGCAGTACTTC. The chain employs TRBV4-2 and TRBJ2-7, with TRBD2 matching 8 bases. The germline V gene has CDR1 LGHNA and CDR2 YNFKEQ. This CDR3 region has 15 residues. V was clipped by 5 bases and J by 0 bases; unmatched bases: 6.

The chain carries TRBV7-9 and TRBJ2-3; unclear D gene. Germline loops: CDR1 SEHNR, CDR2 FQNEAQ (reference sequence). Trimming cost V 5 bases and J 0 bases, with 12 bases left between them. The CDR3 sequence is 15 residues long. CDR3 in amino acids: CASSDSPLSTDTQYF. CDR3 DNA sequence: TGTGCCAGCAGCGATAGCCCCCTCAGCACAGATACGCAGTATTTT. The whole variable domain, filled in from reference TRBV7-9 and TRBJ2-3, reads DTGVSQNPRHKITKRGQNVTFRCDPISEHNRLYWYRQTLGQGPEFLTYFQNEAQLEKSRLLSDRFSAERPKGSFSTLEIQRTEQGDSAMYLCASSDSPLSTDTQYFGPGTRLTVL.

V and J are TRBV7-2 and TRBJ2-5; D unresolved. Germline assignment: CDR1 SGHTA and CDR2 FQGNSA. V was cut by 6 bases and J by 1 base, with 9 bases left in between. The CDR3 length is 13 residues. CDR3 DNA: TGTGCCAGCAGTCTAACCCCCCAAGAGACCCAGTACTTC. Residues: CASSLTPQETQYF. Drawing the rest from reference TRBV7-2 and TRBJ2-5, the complete variable domain is GAGVSQSPSNKVTEKGKDVELRCDPISGHTALYWYRQSLGQGLEFLIYFQGNSAPDKSGLPSDRFSAERTGGSVSTLTIQRTQQEDSAVYLCASSLTPQETQYFGPGTRLLVL.

The chain employs TRBV28 and TRBJ1-3; 10 nucleotides line up with TRBD1. CDR3 length equals 15 residues. Looked up from germline, CDR1 is MDHEN and CDR2 is SYDVKM. Unmatched junction bases numbered 7, after V lost 7 bases and J lost 4 bases. This chain's CDR3 is CASTSPGQGGNTIYF. For the CDR3, the DNA is TGTGCCAGCACTTCGCCGGGACAGGGGGGAAACACCATATATTTT.

The chain has TRBV6-1 and TRBJ1-3; D perhaps matches TRBD1 (5 bases). The V end lost 2 bases, the J end lost 0 bases, and 14 bases lay between the germline ends. Per the germline V gene, CDR1 is MNHNS and CDR2 is SASEGT. This CDR3 is built from 17 residues. CDR3 region: CASSERTGAYSGNTIYF. In nucleotides, the CDR3 is TGTGCCAGCAGTGAAAGAACAGGCGCCTACTCTGGAAACACCATATATTTT.

Regarding this clone: Because the CDR3's place on the DNA is in doubt, the DNA is left out and the CDR3 is given as listed by TCRdb. This chain links TRBV9 with TRBJ1-5. The CDR3 has 15 residues if both end residues are counted. CDR1 is SGDLS and CDR2 is YYNGEE in the germline V gene. The CDR3 reads CASSSSGGANQPQHF.

The chain carries TRBV19 and TRBJ2-7; TRBD2 aligns across 12 bases. CDR1 LNHDA and CDR2 SQIVND come from the germline V gene (reference sequence). This CDR3 contains 16 residues. The ends lost 9 bases at V and 6 bases at J; junction bases unmatched: 15. The CDR3 is CASTPSSGRASSEQYF. The CDR3 coding sequence is TGTGCCAGCACCCCTTCTAGCGGGAGGGCCTCTTCCGAGCAGTACTTC. The whole variable domain, remainder taken from reference TRBV19 and TRBJ2-7, is DGGITQSPKYLFRKEGQNVTLSCEQNLNHDAMYWYRQDPGQGLRLIYYSQIVNDFQKGDIAEGYSVSREKKESFPLTVTSAQKNPTAFYLCASTPSSGRASSEQYFGPGTRLTVT.

The chain recombines TRBV7-9 with TRBJ2-7, with 8 positions matching TRBD1. Per the germline V gene, CDR1 is SEHNR and CDR2 is FQNEAQ (reference sequence). V was pared by 5 bases and J by 6 bases, with 9 bases of the junction left unmatched. CDR3 length: 14 residues. The CDR3 DNA follows: TGTGCCAGCAGCCTTGGGGACAGGCTAACCGAGCAGTACTTC. It specifies CASSLGDRLTEQYF.

The genes are TRBV28 and TRBJ2-7; 10 bases match TRBD1. Germline CDR1 and CDR2: MDHEN and SYDVKM. J was trimmed by 6 bases and V by 8 bases; bases with no gene match: 10. The CDR3 length is 14 residues. The CDR3 region is CASLRQGAKVEQYF. The CDR3 DNA reads as TGTGCCAGCCTCCGACAGGGGGCGAAAGTCGAGCAGTACTTC.

This chain uses TRBV6-1 with TRBJ2-5; 9 bases match TRBD1. Germline CDR1 and CDR2: MNHNS and SASEGT. V shed 3 bases and J 1 base; nucleotides not matched to a gene: 9. The CDR3 extends over 17 amino acids. The CDR3 protein is CASSDSLKGQGQETQYF. The CDR3 DNA follows: TGTGCCAGCAGTGACAGCCTGAAGGGACAGGGCCAAGAGACCCAGTACTTC.

The chain carries TRBV30 and TRBJ2-1, with no clear D. The ends were cut back, 2 bases at V and 2 bases at J, with 4 bases in the middle. Germline CDR1 is GTSNPN and CDR2 is SVGIG (reference sequence). The CDR3 length is 12 residues. This CDR3 is CAWSRAYNEQFF. DNA of the CDR3: TGTGCCTGGAGTCGAGCCTACAATGAGCAGTTCTTC. Full variable domain (rest looked up from reference TRBV30 and TRBJ2-1): SQTIHQWPATLVQPVGSPLSLECTVEGTSNPNLYWYRQAAGRGLQLLFYSVGIGQISSEVPQNLSASRPQDRQFILSSKKLLLSDSGFYLCAWSRAYNEQFFGPGTRLTVL.

The chain joins TRBV10-2 to TRBJ2-1; TRBD2 aligns across 9 bases. V dropped 5 bases and J dropped 6; count of bases not matched to a gene: 8. Germline CDR1 reads WSHSY; CDR2 reads SAAADI. This CDR3 contains 15 residues. As DNA, the CDR3 is TGCGCCAGCAGTTTTAGCGGGGGCGCTGCCAATGAGCAGTTCTTC. Protein: CASSFSGGAANEQFF.